Shown below are 20 T cell receptor beta chains from a single sample sequenced in a study of blood T cell repertoires in COVID-19. Clones were read by immunoSEQ multiplex PCR, and TCRdb kept only the in-frame ones, dropping some. The sample yields around 160,000 clones, over 75% seen once. The sequenced material came from PBMCs or T cells enriched from blood (not recorded which). These receptors came from a middle-aged man who had recovered from COVID-19.

The V call is TRBV12-3 or TRBV12-4, the J call TRBJ2-1; perhaps TRBD1 as D (6 bases). This CDR3 is built from 13 residues. Trimming stripped 10 bases from V and 2 bases from J, with 12 bases between. The CDR3 sequence: CATSRTAYNEQFF. The CDR3 bases are TGTGCCACTTCTCGGACAGCCTACAATGAGCAGTTCTTC.

The chain has TRBV19 and TRBJ2-7, with 10 bases identical to TRBD1. Germline CDR1 is LNHDA and CDR2 is SQIVND (reference sequence). The CDR3 consists of 15 residues. Trimming at V came to 4 bases and at J to 1 base, leaving 4 bases not matched to a gene. In DNA, the CDR3 is TGTGCCAGTAGTACTTGGACAGGGGGTTCCTACGAGCAGTACTTC. Translation: CASSTWTGGSYEQYF.

The chain has TRBV28 and TRBJ1-6; D perhaps matches TRBD1 (6 bases). Looked up from germline, CDR1 is MDHEN and CDR2 is SYDVKM. V was pared by 7 bases and J by 8 bases, with 15 bases between. The CDR3 extends over 14 amino acids. CDR3 sequence: CASISRGFDSPLHF. DNA for the CDR3: TGTGCCAGCATCTCTAGGGGGTTTGATTCACCCCTCCACTTT.

As DNA, the CDR3 is TGCGCCAGCAGCCCTGGACTAGCGGGAGCGACTAGCACAGATACGCAGTATTTT. It codes for CASSPGLAGATSTDTQYF. The chain uses TRBV5-1 and TRBJ2-3, with TRBD2 matching over 13 bases. CDR1 is SGHRS, CDR2 YFSETQ, per germline. The CDR3 contains 18 residues. The junction had 8 bases not matched to a gene; V was cut back by 4 bases and J by 0 bases.

The gene calls are TRBV3-1 (or the pseudogene TRBV3-2) and TRBJ2-1; D is possibly TRBD1 (6 bases). V was pared by 3 bases and J by 4 bases, with 16 bases between. CDR1 is LGHDT and CDR2 is YNNKEL in the germline V gene (reference sequence). The CDR3 loop spans 16 amino acids. This CDR3 reads CASSHLDSGSYNEQFF. The CDR3 nucleotides read TGTGCCAGCAGCCACCTGGACAGCGGATCTTACAATGAGCAGTTCTTC.

The chain links TRBV3-1 (or the pseudogene TRBV3-2) to TRBJ2-5, with TRBD2 identical over 7 bases. This CDR3 has 13 amino acids. Trimming removed 4 bases from V and 5 bases from J; junction bases left unmatched: 4. In germline, CDR1 is LGHDT, CDR2 YNNKEL (reference sequence). The CDR3 DNA follows: TGTGCCAGCAGCCCAGCCGGGAGGGAGACCCAGTACTTC. It encodes CASSPAGRETQYF.

V and J are TRBV4-2 and TRBJ2-3; D is perhaps TRBD2 (6 bases). V lost 3 bases and J lost 0, with 10 bases in between. The CDR3 length is 15 residues. Germline CDR1 LGHNA, CDR2 YNFKEQ. In nucleotides, the CDR3 is TGTGCCAGCAGCCAGGGACTGGATAGCACAGATACGCAGTATTTT. Protein: CASSQGLDSTDTQYF.

J is TRBJ2-7 and V is TRBV6-5; 7 nucleotides align to TRBD1. The V gene end was trimmed by 2 bases and the J gene end by 4 bases; junction bases not matched to a gene: 8. CDR1 is MNHEY and CDR2 is SVGAGI in the germline V gene. The CDR3 totals 15 residues. The CDR3 DNA follows: TGTGCCAGCAGTTACGACACAGGGGTCGAGTACGAGCAGTACTTC. Translation gives CASSYDTGVEYEQYF.

The chain uses TRBV5-4 and TRBJ1-6; a weak D match, TRBD1 (5 bases). The length of the CDR3 is 15 residues. Germline CDR1 and CDR2: SGHNT and YYREEE (reference sequence). V was clipped by 4 bases and J by 10 bases, with 18 bases between them. CDR3 residues: CASSPNQGGGSPLHF. The CDR3 DNA follows: TGTGCCAGCAGCCCTAACCAGGGAGGAGGCTCACCCCTCCACTTT.

The rearrangement joins TRBV7-2 to TRBJ2-7, with a tentative D call TRBD2 (6 bases). The CDR3 is made up of 16 amino acids. The germline CDR1 and CDR2 sequences are SGHTA and FQGNSA. Trimming took 5 bases from V and 2 from J, leaving 19 bases between them. The CDR3 protein is CASSIGGLANTYEQYF. CDR3 coding DNA: TGTGCCAGCAGCATAGGAGGCCTAGCGAATACCTACGAGCAGTACTTC.

The chain links TRBV3-1 (or the pseudogene TRBV3-2) to TRBJ2-2; 9 bases map to TRBD1. This CDR3 region has 19 residues. From germline, CDR1 is LGHDT and CDR2 YNNKEL (reference sequence). V trimming: 1 base; J trimming: 3 bases; junction bases outside the gene matches: 12. This CDR3 is CASSQVRLKDRGDTGELFF. CDR3 coding DNA: TGTGCCAGCAGCCAAGTTCGTTTAAAGGACAGGGGAGACACCGGGGAGCTGTTTTTT.

The chain couples TRBV12-3 or TRBV12-4 to TRBJ2-1; D might be TRBD1 (6 bases). The CDR3 has 12 residues. V was clipped by 10 bases and J by 4 bases, with 11 bases between them. The CDR3 reads CAISDRYNEQFF. In DNA form, the CDR3 reads TGTGCCATATCGGACAGATACAATGAGCAGTTCTTC.

The J gene is TRBJ1-1, the V gene TRBV7-2; the D gene is possibly TRBD1 (6 bases). The CDR3 is 14 amino acids. The germline gives CDR1 SGHTA, CDR2 FQGNSA. The V end was cut by 1 base, the J end by 4 bases, with 10 bases between. In nucleotides, the CDR3 is TGTGCCAGCAGCTTAGACAGGGACATCACTGAAGCTTTCTTT. It translates to CASSLDRDITEAFF.

In nucleotides, the CDR3 is TGTGCCAGTAGTATAGGGACTAGCGGAACTAAGACCCAGTACTTC. Translation gives CASSIGTSGTKTQYF. The V call is TRBV19, the J call TRBJ2-5; 10 nucleotides align to TRBD2. After removal of 1 base from V and 6 bases from J, the junction contained 5 bases not matched to a gene. The CDR3 length is 15 residues. The V gene's germline CDR1 is LNHDA and CDR2 SQIVND (reference sequence).

V usage is TRBV28 and J usage is TRBJ2-7; 11 positions match TRBD2. Germline V gene sequence: CDR1 MDHEN, CDR2 SYDVKM. The length of the CDR3 is 14 residues. V was pared by 6 bases and J by 3 bases, with 4 bases of the junction left unmatched. The CDR3 protein is CASSLGTSGYEQYF. DNA for the CDR3: TGTGCCAGCAGCCTGGGGACTAGCGGCTACGAGCAGTACTTC.

The chain couples TRBV28 to TRBJ1-4; 7 bases map to TRBD1. The junction had 10 bases not matched to a gene; V was cut back by 6 bases and J by 6 bases. The CDR3 has 15 residues. Germline-derived CDR1 and CDR2 are MDHEN and SYDVKM. CDR3 protein: CASSDAQGYYEKLFF. The CDR3 nucleotides read TGTGCCAGCAGCGATGCACAGGGGTATTATGAAAAACTGTTTTTT.

The chain employs TRBV11-3 and TRBJ2-5, with D possibly matching TRBD2 (7 bases). The V gene's germline CDR1 is SGHNT and CDR2 YENEEA. The CDR3 loop spans 16 amino acids. Trimming cost V 5 bases and J 4 bases, with 20 bases left between them. CDR3 sequence: CASSRGGGGPGETQYF. CDR3 DNA sequence: TGTGCCAGCAGCAGAGGAGGGGGGGGGCCTGGAGAGACCCAGTACTTC.

This clone was counted only a few times. The chain employs TRBV27 and TRBJ1-3; a possible D gene is TRBD1 (5 bases). The germline V and J ends were trimmed by 3 bases and 3 bases, with 9 bases remaining between them. The CDR3 is 14 amino acids. CDR1 and CDR2 from the germline V gene are MNHEY and SMNVEV (reference sequence). The CDR3 DNA reads TGTGCCAGCAGTTTTCATACAGGTGGAAACACCATATATTTT. Translated: CASSFHTGGNTIYF.

V gene TRBV10-3 combines with J gene TRBJ1-5; tentative D call: TRBD1 (5 bases). The germline V and J ends were trimmed by 6 bases and 5 bases, with 17 bases remaining between them. The CDR3 runs to 15 residues. From germline, CDR1 is ENHRY and CDR2 SYGVKD. CDR3 protein: CAIRGGGGLHQPQHF. CDR3 coding DNA: TGTGCCATCAGGGGGGGTGGGGGTTTGCATCAGCCCCAGCATTTT.

The rearrangement uses TRBV19 and TRBJ1-1; 10 positions agree with TRBD1. The ends lost 6 bases at V and 6 bases at J; junction bases unmatched: 13. This CDR3 has 16 residues. Germline V gene lookup returns CDR1 LNHDA and CDR2 SQIVND (reference sequence). CDR3 protein: CASRGWAGQGGAEAFF. The CDR3 DNA sequence: TGTGCCAGTAGAGGGTGGGCCGGACAGGGGGGCGCTGAAGCTTTCTTT.